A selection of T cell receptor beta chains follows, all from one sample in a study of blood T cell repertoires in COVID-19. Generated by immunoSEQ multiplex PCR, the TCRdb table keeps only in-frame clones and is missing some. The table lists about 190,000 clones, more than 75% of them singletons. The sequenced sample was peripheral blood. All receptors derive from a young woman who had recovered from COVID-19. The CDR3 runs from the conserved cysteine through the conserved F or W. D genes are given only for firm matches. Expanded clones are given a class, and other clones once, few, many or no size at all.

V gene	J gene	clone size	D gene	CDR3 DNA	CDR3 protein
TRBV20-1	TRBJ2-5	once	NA	TGCAGTGCTAGTCCGACTAGACAAGAGACCCAGTACTTC	CSASPTRQETQYF
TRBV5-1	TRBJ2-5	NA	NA	TGCGCCAGCAGTAATTTACAGGGCGGAAAGACCCAGTACTTC	CASSNLQGGKTQYF
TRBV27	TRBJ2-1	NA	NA	TGTGCCAGCAGTTTTGGCAGTGAGCAGTTCTTC	CASSFGSEQFF
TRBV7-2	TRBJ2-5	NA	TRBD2	TGTGCCAGCAGTCAAGCGGGGTGGGAGACCCAGTACTTC	CASSQAGWETQYF
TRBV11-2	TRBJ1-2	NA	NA	TGTGCCAGCAGATCCACGGAGGGCTACACCTTC	CASRSTEGYTF
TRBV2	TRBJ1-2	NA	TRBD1	TGTGCCAGCAGTGGGACAGGGGTGTATGGCTACACCTTC	CASSGTGVYGYTF
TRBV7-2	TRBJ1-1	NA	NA	TGTGCCAGCAGCCCAGGATCATATGAACGAGCTTTCTTT	CASSPGSYERAFF
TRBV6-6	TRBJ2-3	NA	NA	TGTGCCAGCAGTCCAGCGGGACACCATACAAGCACAGATACGCAGTATTTT	CASSPAGHHTSTDTQYF
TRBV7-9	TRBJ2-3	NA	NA	TGTGCCAGCAGCTTAAGGCGGAGCACAGATACGCAGTATTTT	CASSLRRSTDTQYF
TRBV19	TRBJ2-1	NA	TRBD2	TGTGCCAGTAGTACTATATCCCGGGGGGACGGTAACAATGAGCAGTTCTTC	CASSTISRGDGNNEQFF
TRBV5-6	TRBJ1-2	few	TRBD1	TGTGCCAGCAGCTTGGTAACCTACAGGGGTAACTATGGCTACACCTTC	CASSLVTYRGNYGYTF
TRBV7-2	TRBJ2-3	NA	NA	TGTGCCAGCAGCTTAGAACAGCTTAGCACAGATACGCAGTATTTT	CASSLEQLSTDTQYF
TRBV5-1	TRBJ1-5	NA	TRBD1	TGCGCCAGCAGCATGGGACAGAATCAGCCCCAGCATTTT	CASSMGQNQPQHF
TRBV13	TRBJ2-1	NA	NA	TGTGCCAGCAGCGCCGGATACAGCTCCTACAATGAGCAGTTCTTC	CASSAGYSSYNEQFF
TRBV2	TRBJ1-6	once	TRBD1	TGTGCCAGCAGGGGCTCCGGGACAGACTATAATTCACCCCTCCACTTT	CASRGSGTDYNSPLHF
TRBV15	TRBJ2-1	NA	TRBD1	TGTGCCACCAGCTCACAGGGGGATTTTTACAATGAGCAGTTCTTC	CATSSQGDFYNEQFF
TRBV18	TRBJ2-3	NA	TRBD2	TGTGCCAGCTCATATACTAGCGCGGATACGCAGTATTTT	CASSYTSADTQYF
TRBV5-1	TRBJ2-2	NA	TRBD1	TGCGCCAGCTTACCGGACAGGGGTTTCACCGGGGAGCTGTTTTTT	CASLPDRGFTGELFF
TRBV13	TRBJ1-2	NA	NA	TGTGCCAGCAGCCCTAGCCCTGACACCCTTGAAGGCTACACCTTC	CASSPSPDTLEGYTF